This T cell receptor (beta chain) is from a study of a mutant IDH1 vaccine in newly diagnosed glioma. The overall study: Vaccination followed radiotherapy alone by 4-6 weeks, or accompanied temozolomide cycles.

V lost 6 bases to trimming and J lost 6 bases, with 11 bases between them. The CDR3 spans 11 residues. The germline gives CDR1 DFQATT, CDR2 SNEGSKA (reference sequence). Generated by immunoSEQ multiplex PCR, the TCRdb table keeps only in-frame clones and is missing some. In the table there are around 44,000 clones, approximately 80% of which are singletons. Study-wide results and caveats: Among top peripheral T cell clonotypes, changes seemed unrelated to pseudoprogression.

In its sample, this clone was seen once. Its antigen is undetermined. The time point here: week 35, safety follow-up. Each dose delivered 300 ug of mutant IDH1 20-mer peptide subcutaneously with imiquimod. The patients were given eight vaccinations, one each in weeks 1, 3, 5, 7, 11, 15, 19 and 23. The sequencing here drew on PBMCs, taken from a glioma patient whose treatment included an IDH1 peptide vaccine. This receptor was taken from a man in his forties with glioma. The V call is TRBV20-1, the J call TRBJ1-2; TRBD1 is a possible D gene (6 bases). CDR3 DNA sequence: TGCAGTGCAGGGACACGGCATGGCTACACCTTC. Translating it yields CSAGTRHGYTF.